Only a few counts were recorded for the clone carrying this TCR beta chain. The data were obtained in a study of response to subunit inactivated influenza vaccine. Germline CDR1 and CDR2: MDHEN and SYDVKM. This CDR3 comprises 13 residues. V lost 7 bases to trimming and J lost 8 bases, with 17 bases between them. TCRdb ran MiXCR on the RT-PCR reads and lists one entry per CDR3 protein. In the table there are approximately 500,000 distinct CDR3 sequences, 13% of which are singletons. This receptor was taken from a man in his forties or fifties who received an inactivated influenza vaccine. The source material was PBMCs from blood, sampled 45 days after vaccination. The chain couples TRBV28 to TRBJ1-2; weak D call: TRBD1 (6 bases). The CDR3 sequence: CASTLSGGGGYTF. Here the CDR3 DNA reads TGTGCCAGCACCCTGAGCGGGGGGGGCGGCTACACCTTC.